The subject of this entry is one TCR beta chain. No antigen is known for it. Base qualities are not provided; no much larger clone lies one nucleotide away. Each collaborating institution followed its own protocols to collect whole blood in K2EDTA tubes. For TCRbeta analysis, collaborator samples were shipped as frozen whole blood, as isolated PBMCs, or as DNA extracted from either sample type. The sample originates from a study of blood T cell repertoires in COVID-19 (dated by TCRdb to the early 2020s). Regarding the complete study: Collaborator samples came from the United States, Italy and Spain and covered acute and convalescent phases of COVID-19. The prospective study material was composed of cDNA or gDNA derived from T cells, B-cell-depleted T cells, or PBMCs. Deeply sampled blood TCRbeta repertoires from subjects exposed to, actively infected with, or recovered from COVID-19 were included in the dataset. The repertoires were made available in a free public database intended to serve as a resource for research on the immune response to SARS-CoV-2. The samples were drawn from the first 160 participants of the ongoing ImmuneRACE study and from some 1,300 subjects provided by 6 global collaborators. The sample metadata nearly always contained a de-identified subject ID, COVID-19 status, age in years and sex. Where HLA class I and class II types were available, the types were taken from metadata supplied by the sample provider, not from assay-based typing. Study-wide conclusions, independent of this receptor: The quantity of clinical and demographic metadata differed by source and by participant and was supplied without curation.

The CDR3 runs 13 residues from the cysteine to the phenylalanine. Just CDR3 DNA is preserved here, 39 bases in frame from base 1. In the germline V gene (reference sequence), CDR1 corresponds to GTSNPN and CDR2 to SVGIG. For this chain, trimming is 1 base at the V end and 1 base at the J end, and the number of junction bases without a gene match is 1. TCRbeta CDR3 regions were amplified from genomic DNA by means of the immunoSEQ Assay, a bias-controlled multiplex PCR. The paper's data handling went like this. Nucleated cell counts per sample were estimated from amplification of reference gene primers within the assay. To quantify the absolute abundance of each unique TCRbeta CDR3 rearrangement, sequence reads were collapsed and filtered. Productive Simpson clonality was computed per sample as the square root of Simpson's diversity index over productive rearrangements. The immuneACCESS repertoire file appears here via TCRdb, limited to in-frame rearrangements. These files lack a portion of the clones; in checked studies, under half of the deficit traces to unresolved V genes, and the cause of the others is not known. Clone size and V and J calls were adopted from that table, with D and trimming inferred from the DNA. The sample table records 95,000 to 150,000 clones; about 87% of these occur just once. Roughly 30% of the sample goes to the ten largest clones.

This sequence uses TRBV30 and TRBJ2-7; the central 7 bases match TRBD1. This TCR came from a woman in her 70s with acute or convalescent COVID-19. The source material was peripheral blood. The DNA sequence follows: TGTGCCTGGAGTGGACAGGGTTCCTACGAGCAGTACTTC. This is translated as CAWSGQGSYEQYF.